Listed here are 13 T cell receptor beta chains from one sample, sequenced in a study of CD8 T cells in Susac syndrome. After extraction with the RNeasy kit, about 0.45 to 1 ug of the RNA was reverse transcribed using random hexamers. TCRdb processed the immunoSEQ multiplex PCR reads anew with MiXCR; each CDR3 protein has one entry. The sample lists about 75,000 distinct CDR3 sequences, roughly 95% seen once, with about 0.5% in the top ten. Sequencing was performed on CD8+ T cells from PBMCs. These receptors were obtained from a human donor with Susac syndrome.

J is TRBJ2-7 and V is TRBV3-1, with D unresolved. This CDR3 is 14 amino acids long. Germline CDR1 is LGHDT and CDR2 is YNNKEL (reference sequence). V was trimmed by 0 bases and J by 2 bases, leaving 8 bases between them. The CDR3 DNA is TGTGCCAGCAGCCAAGATATGGAGACCTACGAGCAGTACTTC. Protein sequence: CASSQDMETYEQYF.

This clonotype has a single count. The chain links TRBV4-3 to TRBJ2-7; 7 bases match TRBD1. CDR1 is LGHNA and CDR2 is YSLEER in the germline V gene. This CDR3 has 14 residues. With 4 bases clipped from V and 6 bases from J, the junction kept 9 bases outside the gene matches. The chain's CDR3 is CASSPGTALFEQYF. The CDR3 DNA sequence: TGCGCCAGCAGCCCCGGGACAGCTCTTTTCGAGCAGTACTTC.

This clonotype appeared a single time. The V gene is TRBV29-1, the J gene TRBJ2-1; 8 bases agree with TRBD1. With 7 bases clipped from V and 6 bases from J, the junction kept 8 bases outside the gene matches. Germline CDR1 and CDR2: SQVTM and ANQGSEA. The length of the CDR3 is 13 residues. The CDR3 DNA is TGCAGCGGTACAGGGGGAGCGGGCAATGAGCAGTTCTTC. Protein product: CSGTGGAGNEQFF.

V gene TRBV9 combines with J gene TRBJ2-5; D is perhaps TRBD2 (5 bases). The CDR3 consists of 14 residues. Trimming left V 0 bases short and J 1 base short, with 7 bases between. Germline CDR1 reads SGDLS; CDR2 reads YYNGEE. CDR3 amino acids: CASSVGGGQETQYF. In nucleotides, the CDR3 is TGTGCCAGCAGCGTAGGAGGAGGCCAAGAGACCCAGTACTTC. Together with reference TRBV9 and TRBJ2-5, the CDR3 gives the full variable domain: DSGVTQTPKHLITATGQRVTLRCSPRSGDLSVYWYQQSLDQGLQFLIQYYNGEERAKGNILERFSAQQFPDLHSELNLSSLELGDSALYFCASSVGGGQETQYFGPGTRLLVL.

The chain combines TRBV25-1 with TRBJ2-5, with D unclear. Germline assignment: CDR1 MGHDK and CDR2 SYGVNS. Trimming stripped 3 bases from V and 5 bases from J, with 13 bases between. This CDR3 spans 14 amino acids. The CDR3: CASSDRSRVETQYF. The CDR3 DNA reads as TGTGCCAGCAGTGACCGCTCTAGAGTTGAGACCCAGTACTTC.

The rearrangement joins TRBV13 to TRBJ1-1; possible D gene TRBD1, 5 bases. The CDR3 totals 16 residues. CDR1 and CDR2 (germline): PRHDT, FYEKMQ (reference sequence). V lost 3 bases and J lost 5, with 19 bases in between. In nucleotides, the CDR3 is TGTGCCAGCAGCTTTGTCCTCTCGGGGCGAGGGACTGAAGCTTTCTTT. It translates to CASSFVLSGRGTEAFF.

The chain combines TRBV4-2 with TRBJ2-3; TRBD2 matches at 11 bases. The length of the CDR3 is 16 residues. The J segment lost 3 bases and the V segment lost 4 bases, leaving 6 bases of the junction unmatched. Germline V lookup: CDR1 LGHNA, CDR2 YNFKEQ. The CDR3 DNA is TGTGCCAGCAGCCCCGTCCTAGCGGGGGGAACAGATACGCAGTATTTT. Amino acid sequence: CASSPVLAGGTDTQYF.

The chain couples TRBV27 to TRBJ2-1; TRBD2 matches at 8 bases. This CDR3 spans 14 amino acids. V lost 2 bases to trimming and J lost 6 bases; unmatched junction nucleotides: 3. CDR1 and CDR2 (germline): MNHEY, SMNVEV (reference sequence). The CDR3 coding sequence is TGTGCCAGCAGTTTAAGCGGGGGCTTCAATGAGCAGTTCTTC. Protein sequence: CASSLSGGFNEQFF.

V usage is TRBV7-8 and J usage is TRBJ2-5; D not certain. CDR1 and CDR2 from the germline V gene are SGHVS and FQNEAQ. Trimming removed 9 bases at V and 4 bases at J, with 18 bases between. CDR3 size: 14 residues. The CDR3 nucleotides read TGTGCCAGTTTATGGTCCCGTTCGGGAGAGACCCAGTACTTC. Protein: CASLWSRSGETQYF.

This rearrangement joins TRBV6-6 to TRBJ2-5; D uncertain. Germline CDR1 and CDR2: MNHNY and SVGAGI (reference sequence). The CDR3 spans 15 residues. Trimming took off 7 bases at V and 5 bases at J, with 20 bases between the two ends. The CDR3, as DNA: TGTGCCAGCACCACCCGAGACACTCAGTGGGAGACCCAGTACTTC. Its translation is CASTTRDTQWETQYF.

This sequence joins TRBV28 and TRBJ2-7, with D unclear. The germline V gene has CDR1 MDHEN and CDR2 SYDVKM. CDR3 length: 13 amino acids. V was shortened by 7 bases and J by 0 bases, with 10 bases between the two germline ends. The CDR3 coding sequence is TGTGCCAGCATGCGAGAGAGCTCCTACGAGCAGTACTTC. Protein: CASMRESSYEQYF.

The chain uses TRBV7-6 and TRBJ2-5; the match to TRBD2 covers 7 bases. Germline values: CDR1 SGHVS, CDR2 FNYEAQ. The CDR3 loop spans 15 amino acids. The ends lost 6 bases at V and 2 bases at J; junction bases unmatched: 9. CDR3 region: CASSYLAEHQETQYF. CDR3 DNA: TGTGCCAGCAGTTACCTAGCGGAGCATCAAGAGACCCAGTACTTC.

The chain employs TRBV28 and TRBJ2-6, with 12 bases identical to TRBD1. The trim removed 6 bases at V and 3 bases at J, leaving 9 bases unmatched. There are 18 residues in the CDR3. Germline assignment: CDR1 MDHEN and CDR2 SYDVKM. The CDR3 loop reads CASSGPGQGAGGANVLTF. CDR3 DNA: TGTGCCAGCAGCGGCCCGGGACAGGGGGCGGGTGGGGCCAACGTCCTGACTTTC.